Sequencing of this T cell receptor (beta chain) was carried out in a study of CD8 T cells in Susac syndrome. Sequencing of TCR beta was undertaken in CD8+ and CD4+ T cells derived from blood. Trimming pared 4 bases from V and 2 bases from J, leaving 12 bases between. CDR1 and CDR2 (germline): SGHTA, FQGNSA. This CDR3 contains 15 residues. RNA, at 0.5 to 1 ug, was reverse transcribed with random hexamers. TCRdb re-called the immunoSEQ multiplex PCR reads through MiXCR, storing one row per CDR3 protein. The repertoire holds roughly 80,000 distinct CDR3 sequences, with about 92% as singletons. Sequenced sample: CD4+ T cells from PBMCs. The rearrangement uses TRBV7-2 and TRBJ2-1; possibly TRBD2 for D (5 bases). This TCR derives from a human donor with Susac syndrome. For the CDR3, the DNA is TGTGCCAGCAGCTCCAGCGGCCTTACCTACAATGAGCAGTTCTTC. Protein: CASSSSGLTYNEQFF. The whole variable domain, remainder taken from reference TRBV7-2 and TRBJ2-1, is GAGVSQSPSNKVTEKGKDVELRCDPISGHTALYWYRQSLGQGLEFLIYFQGNSAPDKSGLPSDRFSAERTGGSVSTLTIQRTQQEDSAVYLCASSSSGLTYNEQFFGPGTRLTVL.